Listed below are T cell receptor beta chains from one sample, sequenced in a study of T cell changes during pregnancy in multiple sclerosis. Data came from immunoSEQ multiplex PCR; TCRdb stores just in-frame clones and leaves some out. The table records over 60,000 clones, 80% to 95% of them present only once. Here the sequenced sample was peripheral blood, taken in the first trimester of pregnancy. Source of these receptors: a female donor with multiple sclerosis, enrolled in a pregnancy study. The CDR3 runs from the conserved cysteine through the conserved F or W. The D gene is left open where the match is weak. A clone size is listed for some rows: how often the clone was seen (once, few, many), or a class if it is expanded.

CDR3 protein: CASSPRREYTGELFF
CDR3 DNA: TGTGCCAGTAGCCCACGAAGGGAGTACACCGGGGAGCTGTTTTTT
J gene: TRBJ2-2
V gene: TRBV19
D gene: .
clone size: .

CDR3 protein: CASSLWDRSYEQYF
CDR3 DNA: TGCGCCAGCAGCTTGTGGGACAGATCCTACGAGCAGTACTTC
J gene: TRBJ2-7
V gene: TRBV5-1
D gene: TRBD1
clone size: .

CDR3 protein: CASSRTGGNTIYF
CDR3 DNA: TGCGCCAGCAGCAGGACAGGAGGAAACACCATATATTTT
J gene: TRBJ1-3
V gene: TRBV4-3
D gene: TRBD1
clone size: .

CDR3 protein: CASSPLDGGPRPYEQYF
CDR3 DNA: TGTGCCAGCAGCCCACTCGACGGGGGGCCGAGACCCTACGAGCAGTACTTC
J gene: TRBJ2-7
V gene: TRBV11-2
D gene: .
clone size: once

CDR3 protein: CASSTDINQPQHF
CDR3 DNA: TGTGCCAGTAGTACGGACATCAATCAGCCCCAGCATTTT
J gene: TRBJ1-5
V gene: TRBV19
D gene: .
clone size: few

CDR3 protein: CASTKQGIEEQFF
CDR3 DNA: TGTGCCAGCACTAAACAGGGTATCGAGGAGCAGTTCTTC
J gene: TRBJ2-1
V gene: TRBV25-1
D gene: .
clone size: .

CDR3 protein: CSVEQGGRREKLFF
CDR3 DNA: TGCAGCGTTGAACAGGGAGGACGTAGGGAAAAACTGTTTTTT
J gene: TRBJ1-4
V gene: TRBV29-1
D gene: .
clone size: .

CDR3 protein: CASSRDRGFSYEQYF
CDR3 DNA: TGTGCCAGCAGTCGTGACAGGGGATTCTCCTACGAGCAGTACTTC
J gene: TRBJ2-7
V gene: TRBV28
D gene: TRBD1
clone size: once

CDR3 protein: CASSEIATGEQYF
CDR3 DNA: TGTGCCAGCAGTGAAATAGCTACGGGAGAGCAGTACTTC
J gene: TRBJ2-7
V gene: TRBV2
D gene: .
clone size: .

CDR3 protein: CASREVGAGGYEQYF
CDR3 DNA: TGTGCCAGCCGAGAGGTAGGGGCAGGGGGCTACGAGCAGTACTTC
J gene: TRBJ2-7
V gene: TRBV28
D gene: TRBD1
clone size: once

CDR3 protein: CASSLVGWARGRPNYGYTF
CDR3 DNA: TGCGCCAGCAGCTTGGTTGGATGGGCCAGGGGCCGCCCGAACTATGGCTACACCTTC
J gene: TRBJ1-2
V gene: TRBV5-1
D gene: .
clone size: .

CDR3 protein: CASSVNRDNYGYTF
CDR3 DNA: TGTGCCAGCAGCGTGAACAGGGATAACTATGGCTACACCTTC
J gene: TRBJ1-2
V gene: TRBV7-6
D gene: .
clone size: .

CDR3 protein: CATGTSGSGTGELFF
CDR3 DNA: TGTGCCACCGGTACTAGCGGGAGTGGCACCGGGGAGCTGTTTTTT
J gene: TRBJ2-2
V gene: TRBV19
D gene: TRBD2
clone size: .

CDR3 protein: CASSHTTFRGYGYTF
CDR3 DNA: TGTGCCAGCAGCCACACTACGTTCAGGGGCTATGGCTACACCTTC
J gene: TRBJ1-2
V gene: TRBV11-2
D gene: .
clone size: .

CDR3 protein: CASSQALGHTQYF
CDR3 DNA: TGTGCCAGCAGCCAAGCCCTGGGGCATACGCAGTATTTT
J gene: TRBJ2-3
V gene: TRBV14
D gene: .
clone size: .

CDR3 protein: CASSVVSGISTF
CDR3 DNA: TGTGCCAGCAGCGTAGTTTCAGGGATCTCCACCTTC
J gene: TRBJ1-2
V gene: TRBV9
D gene: .
clone size: .

CDR3 protein: CASTGQGMLSEQYF
CDR3 DNA: TGTGCCAGCACCGGACAGGGCATGCTAAGCGAGCAGTACTTC
J gene: TRBJ2-7
V gene: TRBV6-5
D gene: TRBD1
clone size: .

CDR3 protein: CASSAGQGGYEQYF
CDR3 DNA: TGTGCCAGCAGTGCCGGACAGGGGGGTTACGAGCAGTACTTC
J gene: TRBJ2-7
V gene: TRBV6-1
D gene: TRBD1
clone size: .

CDR3 protein: CASSLLARGLEKLFF
CDR3 DNA: TGTGCCAGCAGCTTATTAGCCAGGGGGCTTGAAAAACTGTTTTTT
J gene: TRBJ1-4
V gene: TRBV11-2
D gene: TRBD1
clone size: .

CDR3 protein: CSVDSGAYEQYF
CDR3 DNA: TGCAGCGTTGATTCAGGGGCCTACGAGCAGTACTTC
J gene: TRBJ2-7
V gene: TRBV29-1
D gene: .
clone size: .

CDR3 protein: CASNAGWTGQINYGYTF
CDR3 DNA: TGCGCCAGCAATGCTGGTTGGACAGGCCAGATTAACTATGGCTACACCTTC
J gene: TRBJ1-2
V gene: TRBV5-1
D gene: TRBD1
clone size: .

CDR3 protein: CASSPRDRGPSSYNSPLHF
CDR3 DNA: TGCGCCAGCAGCCCCCGGGACAGGGGGCCGAGCTCCTATAATTCACCCCTCCACTTT
J gene: TRBJ1-6
V gene: TRBV4-1
D gene: TRBD1
clone size: .

CDR3 protein: CASSWGGLAGRRETQYF
CDR3 DNA: TGTGCCAGCAGCTGGGGTGGGCTAGCGGGGCGGAGGGAGACCCAGTACTTC
J gene: TRBJ2-5
V gene: TRBV5-4
D gene: TRBD2
clone size: .

CDR3 protein: CASSLTGSGLTDTQYF
CDR3 DNA: TGTGCCAGCAGCTTAACCGGATCTGGGCTCACAGATACGCAGTATTTT
J gene: TRBJ2-3
V gene: TRBV7-3
D gene: .
clone size: .

CDR3 protein: CASGQGRSEAFF
CDR3 DNA: TGTGCCAGCGGACAGGGCAGATCCGAAGCTTTCTTT
J gene: TRBJ1-1
V gene: TRBV13
D gene: TRBD1
clone size: .

CDR3 protein: CASSERGEGRYNEQFF
CDR3 DNA: TGTGCCAGCAGTGAAAGGGGGGAGGGCCGGTACAATGAGCAGTTCTTC
J gene: TRBJ2-1
V gene: TRBV2
D gene: .
clone size: .

CDR3 protein: CASSPSNYGYTF
CDR3 DNA: TGTGCCAGCTCACCCAGTAACTATGGCTACACCTTC
J gene: TRBJ1-2
V gene: TRBV18
D gene: .
clone size: .

CDR3 protein: CASSPRLAEPSYEQYF
CDR3 DNA: TGTGCCAGCAGCCCCCGACTAGCGGAACCCTCCTACGAGCAGTACTTC
J gene: TRBJ2-7
V gene: TRBV9
D gene: TRBD2
clone size: .

CDR3 protein: CASSKPGTSLINEQFF
CDR3 DNA: TGTGCCAGCAGTAAGCCCGGGACTAGTTTGATCAATGAGCAGTTCTTC
J gene: TRBJ2-1
V gene: TRBV28
D gene: TRBD2
clone size: few

CDR3 protein: CASSLTGRSYEQYF
CDR3 DNA: TGCGCCAGCAGCTTGACAGGGAGATCCTACGAGCAGTACTTC
J gene: TRBJ2-7
V gene: TRBV5-1
D gene: .
clone size: once

CDR3 protein: CASSFGDTQYF
CDR3 DNA: TGTGCCAGCAGCTTCGGGGATACGCAGTATTTT
J gene: TRBJ2-3
V gene: TRBV13
D gene: .
clone size: .

CDR3 protein: CASSLLPGYNEQFF
CDR3 DNA: TGTGCCAGCAGTTTATTACCAGGTTACAATGAGCAGTTCTTC
J gene: TRBJ2-1
V gene: TRBV28
D gene: .
clone size: .